A selection of T cell receptor beta chains follows, all from one sample in a study of T-cell reconstitution after alpha-beta-depleted transplantation in children. A single record per CDR3 protein comes from TCRdb applying MiXCR to the PCR reads. The table has roughly 570,000 distinct CDR3 sequences, over 20% seen once; the top ten hold just over 35%. The specimen comprised PBMCs, sampled before TCRalphabeta/CD19-depleted stem cell transplant. The source is a boy in the first two years of life with Wiskott-Aldrich syndrome, due to receive a stem cell transplant. Each CDR3 is given with its conserved first and last residue. The D gene is left open where the match is weak. Rows give clone size only sometimes, using once, few, many, or a class for an expanded clone.

abundance: NA; v_gene: TRBV5-1; d_gene: TRBD2; j_gene: TRBJ2-7; CDR3nt: TGCGCCAGCAGCTGGCGGGCGGGAGTACGGGAGCAGTACTTC; CDR3aa: CASSWRAGVREQYF
abundance: NA; v_gene: TRBV28; d_gene: TRBD2; j_gene: TRBJ2-3; CDR3nt: TGTGCCAGCAGTTTGGGAGGGCATACGCAGTATTTT; CDR3aa: CASSLGGHTQYF
abundance: few; v_gene: TRBV5-1; d_gene: NA; j_gene: TRBJ1-1; CDR3nt: TGCGCCAGCAGCCCCTCCGTATTGAACACTGAAGCTTTCTTT; CDR3aa: CASSPSVLNTEAFF
abundance: few; v_gene: TRBV12-3/TRBV12-4; d_gene: NA; j_gene: TRBJ1-1; CDR3nt: TGTGCGACGGGGCAACCCAACACTGAAGCTTTCTTT; CDR3aa: CATGQPNTEAFF
abundance: NA; v_gene: TRBV25-1; d_gene: NA; j_gene: TRBJ2-7; CDR3nt: TGTGCCAGCATTGGAGGATGGTGGCAGTACTTC; CDR3aa: CASIGGWWQYF
abundance: NA; v_gene: TRBV7-7; d_gene: NA; j_gene: TRBJ2-2; CDR3nt: TGTGCCAGCAGCCGCATTTCGCTAAGCGGGGAGCTGTTTTTT; CDR3aa: CASSRISLSGELFF
abundance: NA; v_gene: TRBV28; d_gene: TRBD2; j_gene: TRBJ2-7; CDR3nt: TGTGCCAGCAGTGAAAACGGACTAGTCTTTTACGCGCAGTACTTC; CDR3aa: CASSENGLVFYAQYF
abundance: NA; v_gene: TRBV5-4; d_gene: NA; j_gene: TRBJ2-1; CDR3nt: TGTGCCAGCAGCTTCGAACGGGAGTTCTACAATGAGCAGTTCTTC; CDR3aa: CASSFEREFYNEQFF
abundance: NA; v_gene: TRBV7-3; d_gene: NA; j_gene: TRBJ1-5; CDR3nt: TGTGCCAGCAGCCCGAGGGGGGGGGATCAGCCCCAGCATTTT; CDR3aa: CASSPRGGDQPQHF
abundance: few; v_gene: TRBV20-1; d_gene: NA; j_gene: TRBJ1-4; CDR3nt: TGCAGTGCTAGAGATCCGAGGCAGAATAATGAAAAACTGTTTTTT; CDR3aa: CSARDPRQNNEKLFF
abundance: few; v_gene: TRBV20-1; d_gene: TRBD2; j_gene: TRBJ2-7; CDR3nt: TGCAGTGCTAGAAAAGCGGGAATAGCGGGAGAGGCCTACGAGCAGTACTTC; CDR3aa: CSARKAGIAGEAYEQYF